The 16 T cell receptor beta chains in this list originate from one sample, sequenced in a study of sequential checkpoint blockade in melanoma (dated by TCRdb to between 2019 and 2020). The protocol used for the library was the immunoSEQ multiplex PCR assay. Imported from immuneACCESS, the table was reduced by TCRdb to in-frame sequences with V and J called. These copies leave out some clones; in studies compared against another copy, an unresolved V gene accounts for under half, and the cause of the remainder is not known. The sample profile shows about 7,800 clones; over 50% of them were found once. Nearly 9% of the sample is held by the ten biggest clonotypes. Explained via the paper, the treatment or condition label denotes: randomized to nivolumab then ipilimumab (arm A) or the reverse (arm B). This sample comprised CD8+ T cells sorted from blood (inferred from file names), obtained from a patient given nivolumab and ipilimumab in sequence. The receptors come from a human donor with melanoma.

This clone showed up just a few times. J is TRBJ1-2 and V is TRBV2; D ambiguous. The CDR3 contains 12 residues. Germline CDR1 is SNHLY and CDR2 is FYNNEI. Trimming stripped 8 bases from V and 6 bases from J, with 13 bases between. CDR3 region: CASAGVFDGYTF. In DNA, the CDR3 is TGTGCCAGCGCCGGAGTCTTCGATGGCTACACCTTC.

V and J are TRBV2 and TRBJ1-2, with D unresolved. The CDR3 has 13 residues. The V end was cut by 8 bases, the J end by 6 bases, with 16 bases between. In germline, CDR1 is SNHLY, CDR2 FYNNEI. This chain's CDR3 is CASPSMGVHGYTF. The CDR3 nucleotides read TGTGCCAGCCCAAGCATGGGAGTTCATGGCTACACCTTC.

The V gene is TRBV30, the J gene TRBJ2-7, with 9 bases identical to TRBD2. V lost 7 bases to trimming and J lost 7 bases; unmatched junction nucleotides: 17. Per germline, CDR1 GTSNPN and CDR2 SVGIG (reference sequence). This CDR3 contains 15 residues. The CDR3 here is CASTVVAGVEGEQYF. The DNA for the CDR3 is TGTGCCTCCACCGTCGTAGCGGGAGTGGAAGGGGAGCAGTACTTC.

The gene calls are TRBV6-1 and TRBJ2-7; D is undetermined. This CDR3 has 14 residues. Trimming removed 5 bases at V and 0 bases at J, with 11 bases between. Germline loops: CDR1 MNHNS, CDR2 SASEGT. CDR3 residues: CASSFRAFSYEQYF. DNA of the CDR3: TGTGCCAGCAGTTTCCGAGCCTTCTCCTACGAGCAGTACTTC.

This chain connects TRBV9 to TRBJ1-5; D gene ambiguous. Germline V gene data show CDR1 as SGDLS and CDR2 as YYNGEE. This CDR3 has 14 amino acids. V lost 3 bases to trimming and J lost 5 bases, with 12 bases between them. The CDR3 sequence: CASSAAGSHQPQHF. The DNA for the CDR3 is TGTGCCAGCAGCGCCGCGGGATCCCATCAGCCCCAGCATTTT.

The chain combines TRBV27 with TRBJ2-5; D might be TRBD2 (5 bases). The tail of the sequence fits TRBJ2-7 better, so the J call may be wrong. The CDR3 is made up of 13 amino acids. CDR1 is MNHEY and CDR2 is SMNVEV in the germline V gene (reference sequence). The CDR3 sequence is CASSFRGAYEQYF. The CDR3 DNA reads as TGTGCCAGCAGCTTCCGGGGAGCCTACGAGCAGTACTTC.

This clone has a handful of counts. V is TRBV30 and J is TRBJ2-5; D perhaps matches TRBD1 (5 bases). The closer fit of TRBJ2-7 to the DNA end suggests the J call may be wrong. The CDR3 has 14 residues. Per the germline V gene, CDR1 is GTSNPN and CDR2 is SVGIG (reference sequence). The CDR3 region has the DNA TGTGCCTGGAGTGTAGGGCAGGGATCCTACGAGCAGTACTTC. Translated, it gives CAWSVGQGSYEQYF.

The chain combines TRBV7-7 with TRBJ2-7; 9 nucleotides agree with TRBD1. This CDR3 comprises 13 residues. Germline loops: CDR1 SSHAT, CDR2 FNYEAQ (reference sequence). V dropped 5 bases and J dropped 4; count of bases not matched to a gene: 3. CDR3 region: CASSDGQGYEQYF. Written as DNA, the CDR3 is TGTGCCAGCAGCGACGGACAGGGGTACGAGCAGTACTTC.

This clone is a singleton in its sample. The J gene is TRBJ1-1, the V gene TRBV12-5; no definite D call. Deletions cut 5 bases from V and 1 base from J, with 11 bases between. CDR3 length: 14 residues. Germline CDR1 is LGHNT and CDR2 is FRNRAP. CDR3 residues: CASGPSSGNTEAFF. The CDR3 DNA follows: TGTGCTAGTGGTCCCAGTTCGGGGAACACTGAAGCTTTCTTT.

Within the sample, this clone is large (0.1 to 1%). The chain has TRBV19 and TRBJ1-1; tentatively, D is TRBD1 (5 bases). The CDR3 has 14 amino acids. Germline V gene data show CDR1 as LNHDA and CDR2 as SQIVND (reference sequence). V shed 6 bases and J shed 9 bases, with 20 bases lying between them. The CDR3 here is CASRPGWGSLQAFF. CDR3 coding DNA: TGTGCCAGTAGGCCCGGGTGGGGCAGCCTCCAAGCTTTCTTT.

CDR3 loop: CASSLASGSYEQYF. In DNA, the CDR3 is TGTGCCAGCAGCCTAGCTAGCGGGAGCTACGAGCAGTACTTC. V and J are TRBV16 and TRBJ2-7; TRBD2 matches at 10 bases. Germline CDR1 reads KGHSY; CDR2 reads FQNENV. The V gene end was trimmed by 4 bases and the J gene end by 3 bases; junction bases not matched to a gene: 3. The CDR3 is made up of 14 amino acids.

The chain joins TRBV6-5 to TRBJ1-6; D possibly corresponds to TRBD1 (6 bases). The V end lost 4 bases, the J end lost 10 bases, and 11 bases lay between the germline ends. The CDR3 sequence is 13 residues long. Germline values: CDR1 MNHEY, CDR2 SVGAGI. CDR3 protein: CASSSAGVSPLHF. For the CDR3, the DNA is TGTGCCAGCAGTTCGGCAGGGGTCTCACCCCTCCACTTT.

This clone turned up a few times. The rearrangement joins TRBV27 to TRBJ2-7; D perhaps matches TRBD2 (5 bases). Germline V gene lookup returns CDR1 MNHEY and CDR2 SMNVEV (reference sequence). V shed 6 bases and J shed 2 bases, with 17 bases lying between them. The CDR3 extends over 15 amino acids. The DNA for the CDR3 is TGTGCCAGCAGCGCCATAGCGCAATCCACCTACGAGCAGTACTTC. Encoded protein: CASSAIAQSTYEQYF.

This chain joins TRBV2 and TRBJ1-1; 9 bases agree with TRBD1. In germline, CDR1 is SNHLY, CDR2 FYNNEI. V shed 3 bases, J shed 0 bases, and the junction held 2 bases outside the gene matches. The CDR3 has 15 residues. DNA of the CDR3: TGTGCCAGCAGTGAGGGGACAGGGATGAACACTGAAGCTTTCTTT. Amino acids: CASSEGTGMNTEAFF. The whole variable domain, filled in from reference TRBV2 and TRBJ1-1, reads EPEVTQTPSHQVTQMGQEVILRCVPISNHLYFYWYRQILGQKVEFLVSFYNNEISEKSEIFDDQFSVERPDGSNFTLKIRSTKLEDSAMYFCASSEGTGMNTEAFFGQGTRLTVV.

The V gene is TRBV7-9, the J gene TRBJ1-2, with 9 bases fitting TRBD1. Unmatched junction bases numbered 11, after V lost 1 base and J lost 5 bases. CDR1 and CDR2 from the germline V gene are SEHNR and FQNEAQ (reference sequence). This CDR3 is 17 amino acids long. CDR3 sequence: CASSLEQGAIFGYGYTF. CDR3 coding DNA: TGTGCCAGCAGCTTAGAACAGGGGGCTATCTTTGGATATGGCTACACCTTC.

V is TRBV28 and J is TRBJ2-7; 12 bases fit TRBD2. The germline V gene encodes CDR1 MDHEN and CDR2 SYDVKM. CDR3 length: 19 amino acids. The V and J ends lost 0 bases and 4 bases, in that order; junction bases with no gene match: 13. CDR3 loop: CASSLWGLAGRERQYEQYF. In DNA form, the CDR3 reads TGTGCCAGCAGTTTATGGGGACTAGCGGGCCGAGAGCGGCAGTACGAGCAGTACTTC.